This T cell receptor (beta chain) was recorded in a study of blood T cell repertoires in COVID-19. The CDR3 extends over 14 amino acids. Germline V lookup: CDR1 SGHTA, CDR2 FQGTGA. This clone was seen once. One junction end disagrees with the germline gene, perhaps due to a read error. TCRdb's copy holds only in-frame clones and misses some; the assay was immunoSEQ multiplex PCR. The sample records roughly 210,000 clones, 88% being singletons. The specimen sequenced was peripheral blood. This sequence joins TRBV7-3 and TRBJ1-1, with TRBD1 as a possible D gene (5 bases). The receptor was isolated from a man aged 65 to 85 with acute or convalescent COVID-19. The CDR3 nucleotides read TGTGCCAGCAGCGTAACCGGGGGGAACACTGAAGCTTTCTTT. Its translation is CASSVTGGNTEAFF.